This is a list of T cell receptor beta chains from one sample in a study of shared clonotypes between healthy human individuals. Produced via immunoSEQ multiplex PCR; TCRdb's table is partial and in-frame only. The sample holds about 2 million clones, around 96% seen once. Input material: naive CD8+ T cells sorted from blood. All receptors come from a man aged 18 to 30 in good health. CDR3s include the opening cysteine and the closing phenylalanine or tryptophan. The D gene is left open where the match is weak. The size of a clone is reported for some rows only, either as once, few or many, or as a class for expanded clones.

size,D,J,V,DNA,CDR3
-,TRBD2,TRBJ2-1,TRBV5-8,TGTGCCAGCAGCCACGGGCTGGTAGCGGGAGTTTCTGGGGATGAGCAGTTCTTC,CASSHGLVAGVSGDEQFF
-,-,TRBJ2-2,TRBV27,TGTGCCAGCAGTTTATGGGATGGGGCCGGGGAGCTGTTTTTT,CASSLWDGAGELFF
-,-,TRBJ1-6,TRBV6-5,TGTGCCAGCAGCTCAGGGACTGATTATTCACCCCTCCACTTT,CASSSGTDYSPLHF
once,TRBD2,TRBJ2-7,TRBV5-1,TGCGCCAGCAGCTTGCGGTGGTCTACTAGCGGGAGTGATTACTCCTACGAGCAGTACTTC,CASSLRWSTSGSDYSYEQYF
once,TRBD2,TRBJ2-1,TRBV5-1,TGCGCCAGCAGCTTTGGGACTAGCGAGTACAATGAGCAGTTCTTC,CASSFGTSEYNEQFF
once,-,TRBJ2-1,TRBV4-1,TGCGCCAGCAGCCAATTCTCCAAGAGCTCCTACAATGAGCAGTTCTTC,CASSQFSKSSYNEQFF
once,-,TRBJ2-1,TRBV27,TGTGCCAGCAGTCCCGCGGGGCTGGAGCAGTTCTTC,CASSPAGLEQFF
-,-,TRBJ1-1,TRBV5-6,TGTGCCAGCAGCCCTTTGGACGGGAACACTGAAGCTTTCTTT,CASSPLDGNTEAFF
-,-,TRBJ2-5,TRBV30,TGTGCCTGGAGTGTAGGTATCTTGGAGACCCAGTACTTC,CAWSVGILETQYF
-,TRBD1,TRBJ1-2,TRBV5-6,TGTGCCAGCAGCTTGGCACAGGGGGGTAAGGGCTACACCTTC,CASSLAQGGKGYTF
-,-,TRBJ1-1,TRBV7-9,TGTGCCAGCAGCCCTCAAGGGGCTATGAACACTGAAGCTTTCTTT,CASSPQGAMNTEAFF
-,-,TRBJ1-6,TRBV4-1,TGCGCCAGCAGCCACCCGACACCAAATTCACCCCTCCACTTT,CASSHPTPNSPLHF
-,TRBD2,TRBJ2-3,TRBV13,TGTGCCAGCAGCTGGGGACTAGAGGAACGAAACACAGATACGCAGTATTTT,CASSWGLEERNTDTQYF
-,TRBD2,TRBJ2-7,TRBV27,TGTGCCAGCAGTTTAAATCTACCGGGAGGGCCGTTGAACGAGCAGTACTTC,CASSLNLPGGPLNEQYF
-,TRBD2,TRBJ2-1,TRBV28,TGTGCCAGCAGTTTAGCGGGGGGTGGGAATGAGCAGTTCTTC,CASSLAGGGNEQFF
-,-,TRBJ2-7,TRBV27,TGTGCCAGCAGTCCACAGACTATTTCCTACGAGCAGTACTTC,CASSPQTISYEQYF
-,-,TRBJ1-5,TRBV7-9,TGTGCCAGCAGCACGGGGCTAGGGAATCAGCCCCAGCATTTT,CASSTGLGNQPQHF
-,-,TRBJ2-1,TRBV5-4,TGTGCCAGCAGCTTGCAGTTCGGGGGAAGCTCCTACAATGAGCAGTTCTTC,CASSLQFGGSSYNEQFF
-,TRBD1,TRBJ1-2,TRBV11-2,TGTGCCAGCAGCTTAGGACAGGGGGTTGATGACTATGGCTACACCTTC,CASSLGQGVDDYGYTF
-,-,TRBJ2-1,TRBV7-9,TGTGCCAGCAGCTTCGGACCTGAGCAGTTCTTC,CASSFGPEQFF
-,-,TRBJ2-7,TRBV4-1,TGCGCCAGCAGCCAAGGATACCAGGGATATTACGAGCAGTACTTC,CASSQGYQGYYEQYF
-,TRBD1,TRBJ1-4,TRBV6-6,TGTGCCAGCAGTTCAATCGACAGGGGGGATGAAAAACTGTTTTTT,CASSSIDRGDEKLFF
-,-,TRBJ1-1,TRBV7-9,TGTGCCAGCAGCAGTGGGGGGCCGGGAGCTTTCTTT,CASSSGGPGAFF
-,-,TRBJ2-7,TRBV6-5,TGTGCCAGCAGTTACATAGGGAATCCCTACGAGCAGTACTTC,CASSYIGNPYEQYF
-,TRBD2,TRBJ2-7,TRBV11-2,TGTGCCAGCAGCTTTACACTAGCGGGGGGGCGGGAGCAGTACTTC,CASSFTLAGGREQYF
-,-,TRBJ2-3,TRBV9,TGTGCCAGCAGCGCAGACACAGATACGCAGTATTTT,CASSADTDTQYF
-,TRBD2,TRBJ2-5,TRBV11-2,TGTGCCAGCAGCTTGGGACTAGCGGGGGACGTTTGGGAGACCCAGTACTTC,CASSLGLAGDVWETQYF